The clone carrying this T cell receptor beta chain is a singleton in its sample. Its antigen is undetermined. These data belong to a study of T cell responses to AZD1222 COVID-19 vaccine. TCRdb's table, derived via immunoSEQ multiplex PCR, lists solely in-frame clones and lacks some. The sample includes 84,000 or so clones, 75% to 95% of them seen just once. Study-wide results and caveats: Clonal diversity was possibly underestimated; the donors were predominantly white British and more often female. Just a handful of AZD1222 recipients were seropositive at baseline. Reportedly, nearly half of unique spike TCRs recognized epitopes outside B.1.351/B.1.1.7 mutations.

It was second doses at about 4 or about 12 weeks that were pooled. V dropped 2 bases and J dropped 7 bases, with 14 bases sitting between them. CDR1 KGHSH and CDR2 LQKENI come from the germline V gene. This CDR3 comprises 14 residues. This clonotype was sampled from an adult who received the AZD1222 COVID-19 vaccine. The chain is built from TRBV18 and TRBJ1-2, with D perhaps TRBD1 (5 bases). Sequencing used peripheral blood, obtained 28 days after the second AZD1222 dose. In DNA form, the CDR3 reads TGTGCCAGCTCACCAGCGGGGGGAAATGGTGGCTACACCTTC. This sequence encodes CASSPAGGNGGYTF.